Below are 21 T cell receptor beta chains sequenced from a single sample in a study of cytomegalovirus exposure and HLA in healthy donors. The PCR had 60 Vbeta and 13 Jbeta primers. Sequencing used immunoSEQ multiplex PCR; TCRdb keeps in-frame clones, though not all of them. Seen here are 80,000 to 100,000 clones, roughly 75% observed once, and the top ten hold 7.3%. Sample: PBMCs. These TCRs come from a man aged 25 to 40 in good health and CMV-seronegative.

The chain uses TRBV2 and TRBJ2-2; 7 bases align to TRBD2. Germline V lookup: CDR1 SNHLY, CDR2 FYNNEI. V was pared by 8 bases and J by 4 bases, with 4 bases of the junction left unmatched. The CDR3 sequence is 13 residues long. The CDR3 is CASCWEGTGELFF. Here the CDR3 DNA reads TGTGCCAGCTGTTGGGAGGGCACCGGGGAGCTGTTTTTT.

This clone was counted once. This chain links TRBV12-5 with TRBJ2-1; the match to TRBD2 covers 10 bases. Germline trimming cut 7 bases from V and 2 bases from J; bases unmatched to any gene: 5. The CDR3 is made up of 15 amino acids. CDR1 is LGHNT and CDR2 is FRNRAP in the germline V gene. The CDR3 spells CASVIGLAAYNEQFF. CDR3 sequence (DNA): TGTGCTAGTGTAATCGGACTAGCGGCCTACAATGAGCAGTTCTTC.

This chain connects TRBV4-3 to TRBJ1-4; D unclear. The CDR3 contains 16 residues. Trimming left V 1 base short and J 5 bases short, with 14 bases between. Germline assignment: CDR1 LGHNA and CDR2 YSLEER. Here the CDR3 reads CASSQAVGERNEKLFF. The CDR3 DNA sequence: TGCGCCAGCAGCCAAGCTGTCGGGGAGAGGAATGAAAAACTGTTTTTT.

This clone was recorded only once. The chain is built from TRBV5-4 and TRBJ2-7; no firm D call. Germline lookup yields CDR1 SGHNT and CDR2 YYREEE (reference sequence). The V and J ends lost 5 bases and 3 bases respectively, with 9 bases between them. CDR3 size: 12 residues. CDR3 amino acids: CASRLDHYEQYF. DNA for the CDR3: TGTGCCAGCAGATTAGATCACTACGAGCAGTACTTC.

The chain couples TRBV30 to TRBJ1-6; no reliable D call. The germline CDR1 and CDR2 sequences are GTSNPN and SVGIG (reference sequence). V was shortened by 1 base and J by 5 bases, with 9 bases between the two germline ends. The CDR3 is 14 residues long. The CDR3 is CAWSGPVNNSPLHF. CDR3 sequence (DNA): TGTGCCTGGAGTGGTCCGGTCAATAATTCACCCCTCCACTTT.

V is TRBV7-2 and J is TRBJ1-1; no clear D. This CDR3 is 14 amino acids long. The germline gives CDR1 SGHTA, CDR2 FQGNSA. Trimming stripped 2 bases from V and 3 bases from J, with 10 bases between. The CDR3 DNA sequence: TGTGCCAGCAGCTTAAAGGTTCGGGACACTGAAGCTTTCTTT. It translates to CASSLKVRDTEAFF.

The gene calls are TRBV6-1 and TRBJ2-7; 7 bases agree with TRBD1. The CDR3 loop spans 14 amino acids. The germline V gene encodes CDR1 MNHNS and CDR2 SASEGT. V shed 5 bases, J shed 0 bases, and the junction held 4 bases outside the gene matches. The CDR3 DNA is TGTGCCAGCAGTCCACGGGACAGCTCCTACGAGCAGTACTTC. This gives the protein CASSPRDSSYEQYF.

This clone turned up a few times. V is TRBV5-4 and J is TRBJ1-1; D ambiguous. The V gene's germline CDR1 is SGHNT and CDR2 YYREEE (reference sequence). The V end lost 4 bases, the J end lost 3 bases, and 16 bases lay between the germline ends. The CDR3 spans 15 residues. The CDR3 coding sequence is TGTGCCAGCAGCCAGATGCGGTTCTCGGACACTGAAGCTTTCTTT. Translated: CASSQMRFSDTEAFF.

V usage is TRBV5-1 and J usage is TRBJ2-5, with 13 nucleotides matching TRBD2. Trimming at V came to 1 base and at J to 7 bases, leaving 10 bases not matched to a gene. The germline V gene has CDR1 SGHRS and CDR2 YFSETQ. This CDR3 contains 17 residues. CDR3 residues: CASSLTTSGGQGATQYF. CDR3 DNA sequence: TGCGCCAGCAGCTTGACGACTAGCGGGGGGCAGGGTGCGACCCAGTACTTC.

The CDR3 DNA follows: TGCGCCAGCAGCTTGGGAGGGGGCGGGACAAGTCCCTACGAGCAGTACTTC. Its translation: CASSLGGGGTSPYEQYF. The gene calls are TRBV5-1 and TRBJ2-7, with D perhaps TRBD1 (7 bases). CDR3 length equals 17 residues. Germline V gene data show CDR1 as SGHRS and CDR2 as YFSETQ. V was shortened by 0 bases and J by 2 bases, with 18 bases between the two germline ends.

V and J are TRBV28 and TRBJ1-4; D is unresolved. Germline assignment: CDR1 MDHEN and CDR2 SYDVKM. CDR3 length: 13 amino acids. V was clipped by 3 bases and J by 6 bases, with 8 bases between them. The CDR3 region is CASSFSGHEKLFF. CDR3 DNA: TGTGCCAGCAGTTTCAGCGGGCATGAAAAACTGTTTTTT.

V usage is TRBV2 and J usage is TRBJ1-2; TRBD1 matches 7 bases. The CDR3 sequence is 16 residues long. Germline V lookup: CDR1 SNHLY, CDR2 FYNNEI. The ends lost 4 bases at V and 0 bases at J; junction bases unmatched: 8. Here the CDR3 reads CASSAGQAGANYGYTF. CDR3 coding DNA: TGTGCCAGCAGTGCTGGACAGGCAGGAGCTAACTATGGCTACACCTTC.

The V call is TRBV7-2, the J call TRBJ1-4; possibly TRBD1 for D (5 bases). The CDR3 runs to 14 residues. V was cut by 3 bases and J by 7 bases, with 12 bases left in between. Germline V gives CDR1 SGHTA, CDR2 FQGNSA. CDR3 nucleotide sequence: TGTGCCAGCAGCTTTGGGGGGAGGGGTGAAAAACTGTTTTTT. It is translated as CASSFGGRGEKLFF.

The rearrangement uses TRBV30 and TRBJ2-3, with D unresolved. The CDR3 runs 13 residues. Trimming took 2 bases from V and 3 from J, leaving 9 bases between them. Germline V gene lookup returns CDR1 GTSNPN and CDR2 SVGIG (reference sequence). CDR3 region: CAWSSVATDTQYF. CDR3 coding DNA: TGTGCCTGGAGTTCTGTAGCAACAGATACGCAGTATTTT. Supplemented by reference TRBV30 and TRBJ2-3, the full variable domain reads SQTIHQWPATLVQPVGSPLSLECTVEGTSNPNLYWYRQAAGRGLQLLFYSVGIGQISSEVPQNLSASRPQDRQFILSSKKLLLSDSGFYLCAWSSVATDTQYFGPGTRLTVL.

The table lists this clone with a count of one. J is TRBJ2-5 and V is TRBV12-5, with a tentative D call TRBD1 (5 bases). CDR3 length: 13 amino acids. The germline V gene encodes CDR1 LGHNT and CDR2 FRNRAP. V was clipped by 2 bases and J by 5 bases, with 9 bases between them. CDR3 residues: CASGLRGGETQYF. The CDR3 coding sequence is TGTGCTAGTGGTTTGAGGGGTGGGGAGACCCAGTACTTC.

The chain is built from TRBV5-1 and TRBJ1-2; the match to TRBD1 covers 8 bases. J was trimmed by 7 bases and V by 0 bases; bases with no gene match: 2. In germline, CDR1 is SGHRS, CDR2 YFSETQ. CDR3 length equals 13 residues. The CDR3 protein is CASSLGQGTGYTF. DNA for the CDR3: TGCGCCAGCAGCTTGGGACAGGGGACTGGCTACACCTTC. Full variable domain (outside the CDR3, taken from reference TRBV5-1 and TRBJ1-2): KAGVTQTPRYLIKTRGQQVTLSCSPISGHRSVSWYQQTPGQGLQFLFEYFSETQRNKGNFPGRFSGRQFSNSRSEMNVSTLELGDSALYLCASSLGQGTGYTFGSGTRLTVV.

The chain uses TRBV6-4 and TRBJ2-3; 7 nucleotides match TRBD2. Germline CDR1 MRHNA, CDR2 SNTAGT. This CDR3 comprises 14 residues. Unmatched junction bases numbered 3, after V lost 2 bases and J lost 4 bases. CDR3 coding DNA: TGTGCCAGCAGTGACAATGCGGGAGCAGATACGCAGTATTTT. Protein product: CASSDNAGADTQYF.

The CDR3 here is CASSPGGGTSGEQFF. The CDR3 coding sequence is TGCGCCAGCAGCCCCGGAGGCGGGACTAGCGGTGAGCAGTTCTTC. The V and J genes are TRBV5-1 and TRBJ2-1; TRBD2 agrees at 11 bases. Trimming cost V 4 bases and J 9 bases; bases outside gene matches: 9. Germline values: CDR1 SGHRS, CDR2 YFSETQ. CDR3 length: 15 residues. The full variable domain, rest sourced from reference TRBV5-1 and TRBJ2-1, is KAGVTQTPRYLIKTRGQQVTLSCSPISGHRSVSWYQQTPGQGLQFLFEYFSETQRNKGNFPGRFSGRQFSNSRSEMNVSTLELGDSALYLCASSPGGGTSGEQFFGPGTRLTVL.

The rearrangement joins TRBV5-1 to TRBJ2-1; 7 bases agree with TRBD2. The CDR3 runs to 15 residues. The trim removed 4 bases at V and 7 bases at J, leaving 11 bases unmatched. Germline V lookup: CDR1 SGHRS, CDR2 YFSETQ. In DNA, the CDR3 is TGCGCCAGCAGCACTGGACTAGTCTCGGTGAATGAGCAGTTCTTC. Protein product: CASSTGLVSVNEQFF.

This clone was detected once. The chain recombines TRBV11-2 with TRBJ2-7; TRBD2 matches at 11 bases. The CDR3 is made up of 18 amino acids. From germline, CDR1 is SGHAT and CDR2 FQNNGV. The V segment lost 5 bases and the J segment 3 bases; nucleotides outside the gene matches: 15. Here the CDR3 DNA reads TGTGCCAGCAGCGTCCACCCCCTAGCGGGAGGAACAATCTACGAGCAGTACTTC. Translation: CASSVHPLAGGTIYEQYF. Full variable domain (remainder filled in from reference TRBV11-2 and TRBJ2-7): EAGVAQSPRYKIIEKRQSVAFWCNPISGHATLYWYQQILGQGPKLLIQFQNNGVVDDSQLPKDRFSAERLKGVDSTLKIQPAKLEDSAVYLCASSVHPLAGGTIYEQYFGPGTRLTVT.

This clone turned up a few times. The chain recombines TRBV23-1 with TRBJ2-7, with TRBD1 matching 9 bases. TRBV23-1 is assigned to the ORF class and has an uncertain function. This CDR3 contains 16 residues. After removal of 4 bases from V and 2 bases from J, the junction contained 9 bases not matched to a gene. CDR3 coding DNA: TGCGCCAGCAGTCTCTTACTGACAGGGGGAACCTACGAGCAGTACTTC. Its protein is CASSLLLTGGTYEQYF.